The 6 T cell receptor beta chains listed next were all sequenced from one sample in a study of monozygotic twins with inflammatory bowel disease. From the 5' RACE reads, TCRdb lists one entry per CDR3 protein and no DNA. The sample includes some 400,000 distinct CDR3 sequences. Sequenced: blood. The receptors originated from a human donor with ulcerative colitis or Crohn's disease, or a healthy co-twin of an affected twin (not recorded which).

The chain uses TRBV18 and TRBJ2-3. Germline V lookup: CDR1 KGHSH, CDR2 LQKENI. The CDR3 spans 14 residues. This CDR3 reads CASSFDKLTDTQYF.

The chain combines TRBV20-1 with TRBJ2-2. CDR3 size: 14 residues. Germline CDR1 is DFQATT and CDR2 is SNEGSKA (reference sequence). This chain's CDR3 is CSAQGMANTGELFF.

The chain employs TRBV6-5 and TRBJ2-3; TCRdb proposes TRBD2, but this gene call is untestable without DNA. The CDR3 length is 16 residues. The germline gives CDR1 MNHEY, CDR2 SVGAGI. This chain's CDR3 is CASSYRDYESTDTQYF.

CDR3 protein: CASTLQGPSTEAFF. This chain joins TRBV6-6 and TRBJ1-1; checking the TCRdb D call of TRBD1 is not possible without DNA. CDR1 is MNHNY and CDR2 is SVGAGI in the germline V gene (reference sequence). CDR3 length: 14 residues.

The chain combines TRBV5-1 with TRBJ1-1; the TCRdb call, TRBD1, lacks DNA for checking. CDR1 SGHRS and CDR2 YFSETQ come from the germline V gene. The CDR3 is 19 residues long. This CDR3 is CASSFRGRGRMGVNTEAFF.

The chain is built from TRBV14 and TRBJ1-4. This CDR3 has 12 residues. Germline lookup yields CDR1 SGHDN and CDR2 FVKESK. The CDR3 is CASSQDARDVAF.